This entry is about one T cell receptor beta chain. Its antigen remains undetermined. This clone may be a read error of a much larger clone one base away. The record originates from a study of T cells in Graves' hyperthyroidism and ophthalmopathy (dated by TCRdb to about 2019). Background for the entire study: Peripheral blood samples were taken at initial diagnosis, before any treatment was given. In addition, the study compared T-cell repertoires in thyroid tissue and in blood from about 6 Graves' hyperthyroidism patients. The paper reports TCR Vbeta CDR3 sequencing of approximately 130 peripheral blood samples: 43 ophthalmopathy, approximately 74 hyperthyroidism and 17 progressor patients. Following sampling, methimazole starting at 30 mg daily was given to hyperthyroidism patients, and high-dose intravenous methylprednisolone was given to ophthalmopathy patients. To identify TCR V-J signatures that set the groups apart, the researchers used a discovery cohort of 100 or so patients, made up of 40 to 45 with Graves' ophthalmopathy and approximately 57 with stable Graves' hyperthyroidism. The approximately 90 discovery patients were randomly split 7:3 into training and test sets. Whether ophthalmopathy could be predicted prospectively was tested in an independent validation cohort made up of approximately 19 hyperthyroidism patients plus 17 patients who later progressed to ophthalmopathy.

V gives up 2 bases and J gives up 7 bases, and the segment between their germline ends measures 8 bases. Including cysteine and phenylalanine, the CDR3 has 12 amino acids. CDR3 DNA is the only sequence kept; it has 36 bases, read in frame from the first base. Stable Graves' hyperthyroidism was defined as the absence of progression to ophthalmopathy over 18 months of follow-up. The hyperthyroidism patients were between 18 and 65 years old and newly diagnosed, with a disease duration of less than 2 months. Patients with uncontrolled infections, other autoimmune diseases, pregnancy or lactation were excluded. Diagnoses were established on the basis of clinical symptoms, serum thyroxine and TRAb, thyroid ultrasound, and orbital computed tomography. PBMCs were separated from 7.5 to 10 ml of fresh peripheral blood using Ficoll-Paque density gradient centrifugation. Total RNA was extracted using Trizol reagent, and RNA quality was assessed on an Agilent 2100 Bioanalyzer.

General study outcomes and caveats: Ophthalmopathy was separated from stable hyperthyroidism by a 13 V-J signature model, with over 85% sensitivity and roughly 81% specificity obtained in cross-validation and 80%/75% obtained in testing. During validation, the model predicted progression to ophthalmopathy a median of approximately 6.5 months ahead of onset, with more than 55% sensitivity and about 75% specificity. Most expanded thyroid clonotypes (frequency above 0.001) were also found in blood, which suggests that blood repertoires may mirror thyroid immune responses. Sample size was not statistically predetermined, and investigators were not blinded to group allocation.

Amplification of TCR beta CDR3 regions was carried out from RNA transcripts. The first round of RT-PCR for the TCR CDR3 was performed with the HTBI primer set and the Qiagen OneStep RT-PCR kit. Libraries were constructed in a second round of multiplex PCR, after which size selection and purification were performed. Libraries were sequenced paired-end with 100 bp reads on an Illumina HiSeq2000. Regarding the original processing steps: Raw data were processed with SOAPnuke, discarding reads with adapters, uncalled bases, mean Phred below 15, or no exact constant-primer or identifier match. High-quality paired reads were merged with COPE v1.2.5, and unique nucleotide sequences were defined as clonotypes. Clonotypes were aligned to IMGT TRBV, TRBD and TRBJ reference segments using MiTCR v1.1. The analysis was restricted to V-J combinations with a frequency above 0.0001, which together covered 99.2% of the repertoires. The TCS score was defined as the ratio of F50 (clonal expansion) to E x V (chaos), calculated using BLOSUM62-based TCRdist between CDR3 peptides within each V-J. Welch's t-statistics and random forest reduced 514 V-J features to roughly 13, which were used in a naive Bayes classifier (R e1071). The similarity between thyroid and blood repertoires was quantified using the Morisita-Horn index. TCRdb trimmed the raw reads at Q25, called clones with MiXCR and kept productive beta chains. Duplicate CDR3 protein sequences are folded into a single record with the most common DNA and genes. Clone size and V and J calls follow TCRdb, not the original study. This sample comprises around 800,000 distinct CDR3 sequences, over 35% of them detected only once. The ten largest clones represent 7% to 10% of the sample.

This sequence originates from a young man with Graves' hyperthyroidism. In this chain, TRBV12-3 or TRBV12-4 is recombined with TRBJ1-2; too little of a D gene remains to name it. Material for sequencing was blood. The sequenced DNA is TGTGCCAGCAGTTTAAGTCCCCTTGGCTACACCTTC. Translated, it reads CASSLSPLGYTF.